The clone carrying this TCR beta chain occurred a few times. Its specificity is unknown. This table comes from immunoSEQ multiplex PCR, and its TCRdb copy is limited to in-frame clones, with some not included. The sample includes about 100,000 clones, under 90% of them seen just once. Trimming took 3 bases from V and 0 from J, leaving 8 bases between them. Per germline, CDR1 SGHNT and CDR2 YYREEE (reference sequence). This CDR3 is built from 14 residues. This sample is drawn from a study of PD-1 blockade in mismatch repair-deficient tumors. Study-wide results and caveats: After pembrolizumab, tumor-resident clones rose rapidly, then generally contracted before radiologic responses.

Every patient had mismatch repair deficiency by PCR or immunohistochemistry. A few pembrolizumab responders had their TCRs sequenced. The sequence was collected from an adult with mismatch repair-deficient cancer. The chain couples TRBV5-4 to TRBJ2-3; D remains ambiguous. The sample here was peripheral blood, taken around 8 months after starting pembrolizumab. The CDR3 loop reads CASSSGRSTDTQYF. In DNA, the CDR3 is TGTGCCAGCAGCTCGGGCAGGAGCACAGATACGCAGTATTTT.